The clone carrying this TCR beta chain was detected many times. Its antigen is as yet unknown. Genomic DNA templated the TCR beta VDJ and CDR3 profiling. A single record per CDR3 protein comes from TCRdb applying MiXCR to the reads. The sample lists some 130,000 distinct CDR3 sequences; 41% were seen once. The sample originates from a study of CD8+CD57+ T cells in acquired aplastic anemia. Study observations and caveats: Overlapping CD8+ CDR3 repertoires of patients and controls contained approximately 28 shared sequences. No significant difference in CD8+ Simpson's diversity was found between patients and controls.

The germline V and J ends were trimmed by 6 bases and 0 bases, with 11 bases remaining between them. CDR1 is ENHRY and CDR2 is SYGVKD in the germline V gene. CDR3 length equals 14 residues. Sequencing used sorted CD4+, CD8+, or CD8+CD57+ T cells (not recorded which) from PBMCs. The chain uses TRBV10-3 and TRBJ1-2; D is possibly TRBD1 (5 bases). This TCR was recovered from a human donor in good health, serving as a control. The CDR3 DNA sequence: TGTGCCATCAGAACAGACAGATCTAACTATGGCTACACCTTC. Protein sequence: CAIRTDRSNYGYTF.